These 14 T cell receptor beta chains came from one sample sequenced in a study of blood T cells in healthy people across ages. Through a sample-barcoded 5' primer and a J-beta primer mix, a second PCR was run for roughly 7 to 11 cycles. TCRdb reprocessed the 5' RACE reads via MiXCR and lists one record per CDR3 protein. The data contain some 1.5 million distinct CDR3 sequences, 28% of them singletons. Sequencing used blood. All receptors come from a woman aged 25 to 39 in good health.

A remark on this clonotype: An end of the junction does not agree with germline; a read error may underlie this. The V gene is TRBV6-2 or TRBV6-3, the J gene TRBJ2-7, with 11 bases fitting TRBD2. The CDR3 totals 15 residues. CDR1 MNHEY and CDR2 SVGEGT come from the germline V gene. CDR3 sequence reads: CASSSGLAETYERYF. The CDR3 nucleotides are TGTGCCAGCAGTTCGGGACTAGCGGAGACCTACGAGCGGTACTTC.

This clonotype showed up just a few times. The chain employs TRBV6-5 and TRBJ2-3, with a tentative D call TRBD1 (6 bases). CDR1 MNHEY and CDR2 SVGAGI come from the germline V gene. This CDR3 has 17 residues. V dropped 0 bases and J dropped 2 bases, with 15 bases sitting between them. CDR3 sequence (DNA): TGTGCCAGCAGTTACTCAGCACAGGGAATCGTCACAGATACGCAGTATTTT. This translates into CASSYSAQGIVTDTQYF.

This clonotype showed up many times. The V call is TRBV5-1, the J call TRBJ2-6; D possibly corresponds to TRBD1 (6 bases). Trimming stripped 3 bases from V and 4 bases from J, with 14 bases between. This CDR3 has 16 residues. Germline V gene data show CDR1 as SGHRS and CDR2 as YFSETQ. CDR3 nucleotide sequence: TGCGCCAGCAGCTATTTGACAGGTCCCGGGGCCAACGTCCTGACTTTC. The encoded protein is CASSYLTGPGANVLTF.

This clonotype is a singleton in its sample. The rearrangement uses TRBV7-2 and TRBJ2-1; weak D call: TRBD2 (6 bases). Germline V lookup: CDR1 SGHTA, CDR2 FQGNSA. Trimming left V 5 bases short and J 3 bases short, with 23 bases between. The CDR3 contains 18 residues. CDR3 DNA sequence: TGTGCCAGCAGCCCCCCCTTCAAAGGGCGGGATTTCTACAATGAGCAGTTCTTC. This codes for CASSPPFKGRDFYNEQFF.

This clonotype occurred a few times. The rearrangement uses TRBV7-2 and TRBJ2-5, with no clear D. Per the germline V gene, CDR1 is SGHTA and CDR2 is FQGNSA. The CDR3 spans 15 residues. V dropped 1 base and J dropped 2 bases, with 11 bases sitting between them. The CDR3 region has the DNA TGTGCCAGCAGCTTAGATTCAGGTCCACAAGAGACCCAGTACTTC. This sequence encodes CASSLDSGPQETQYF.

This clonotype was detected only a few times. J is TRBJ2-5 and V is TRBV4-1, with D unresolved. The CDR3 runs 14 residues. Germline V CDR1 and CDR2: MGHRA, YSYEKL. V gave up 2 bases and J gave up 0 bases, with 7 bases separating them. In DNA form, the CDR3 reads TGCGCCAGCAGCCAATACGGGTACCAAGAGACCCAGTACTTC. Protein product: CASSQYGYQETQYF.

The chain combines TRBV5-1 with TRBJ1-1; maybe TRBD1 (5 bases). Germline loops: CDR1 SGHRS, CDR2 YFSETQ. The CDR3 length is 15 residues. V lost 0 bases and J 4 bases, leaving 13 bases between the germline ends. CDR3 region: CASSLVGGGSTEAFF. CDR3 sequence (DNA): TGCGCCAGCAGCTTGGTTGGGGGAGGTTCCACTGAAGCTTTCTTT.

Turning to this clonotype: This sequence may be a read error, since a much larger clone differs from it by one base. The chain joins TRBV2 to TRBJ2-7, with D possibly TRBD2 on 6 matching bases. This CDR3 is 12 amino acids long. Trimming shortened V by 7 bases and J by 0 bases, and 7 bases separated the two germline ends. Germline V lookup: CDR1 SNHLY, CDR2 FYNNEI. As DNA, the CDR3 is TGTGCCAGCAAGGAGGGCTCCTACGAGCAGTACTTC. Translated, it gives CASKEGSYEQYF.

CDR3 sequence: CASSSQPGGATGELFF. The CDR3 nucleotides read TGTGCCAGCAGTTCTCAACCCGGGGGGGCTACCGGGGAGCTGTTTTTT. This chain uses TRBV12-3 or TRBV12-4 with TRBJ2-2; 8 nucleotides line up with TRBD2. The CDR3 length is 16 residues. The J segment lost 5 bases and the V segment lost 4 bases, leaving 9 bases of the junction unmatched.

In this sample, this clonotype turned up many times. V is TRBV7-9 and J is TRBJ1-2; no clear D. With 5 bases removed from V and 8 bases from J, the gap between germline ends came to 12 bases. This CDR3 comprises 12 residues. Germline values: CDR1 SEHNR, CDR2 FQNEAQ (reference sequence). The CDR3 protein is CASSPPSGGYTF. In DNA form, the CDR3 reads TGTGCCAGCAGCCCCCCTTCGGGGGGCTACACCTTC.

The chain joins TRBV20-1 to TRBJ2-1, with D possibly TRBD2 on 6 matching bases. The V end lost 1 base, the J end lost 9 bases, and 13 bases lay between the germline ends. Germline CDR1 reads DFQATT; CDR2 reads SNEGSKA (reference sequence). The CDR3 is 13 amino acids. CDR3 sequence (DNA): TGCAGTGCTAGAGGGGCGGGGACCGGTGAGCAGTTCTTC. Encoded protein: CSARGAGTGEQFF.

The chain carries TRBV5-1 and TRBJ1-1, with D perhaps TRBD1 (6 bases). V shed 2 bases and J shed 5 bases, with 10 bases lying between them. From germline, CDR1 is SGHRS and CDR2 YFSETQ. The CDR3 extends over 13 amino acids. The CDR3: CASSFRGVTEAFF. DNA for the CDR3: TGCGCCAGCAGCTTTAGGGGGGTTACTGAAGCTTTCTTT.

In its sample, this clonotype was seen many times. This sequence joins TRBV12-3 or TRBV12-4 and TRBJ2-3; D remains unclear. This CDR3 has 16 residues. Trimming pared 3 bases from V and 2 bases from J, leaving 15 bases between. CDR3 residues: CASSFLGRGYTDTQYF. DNA for the CDR3: TGTGCCAGCAGTTTTCTAGGGCGAGGTTACACAGATACGCAGTATTTT.

Only a few counts were recorded for this clonotype. This chain connects TRBV4-3 to TRBJ2-2, with a weak D call TRBD2 (6 bases). The CDR3 length is 16 residues. V shed 0 bases and J shed 0 bases, with 8 bases lying between them. CDR1 is LGHNA, CDR2 YSLEER, per germline. CDR3 in amino acids: CASSQDRETNTGELFF. The CDR3 DNA sequence: TGCGCCAGCAGCCAAGATCGGGAGACGAACACCGGGGAGCTGTTTTTT.